The 29 T cell receptor beta chains listed next were all sequenced from one sample in a study. Amplification of TRBV12-4/TRBJ1-2 clonotypes used adaptor-ligated barcode primers. TCRdb re-analysed the multiplex PCR reads in MiXCR, keeping a single row per CDR3 protein. Among 900 to 1,000 distinct CDR3 sequences listed, 8% to 9.5% were seen once. Sequencing was carried out using naive CD4+ T cells sorted from blood. Subset here: naive CD4+ T cells, CD4+CD45RA+CD25-. Source of these receptors: a female donor with breast cancer.

This clonotype was observed a few times. The chain has TRBV12-3 or TRBV12-4 and TRBJ1-2; D is uncertain. This CDR3 is built from 14 residues. The V end lost 5 bases, the J end lost 0 bases, and 10 bases lay between the germline ends. DNA of the CDR3: TGTGCCAGCAGTACAAAGAGGGCTAACTATGGCTACACCTTC. This gives the protein CASSTKRANYGYTF.

V is TRBV12-3 or TRBV12-4 and J is TRBJ1-2; 8 bases fit TRBD1. The CDR3 sequence is 13 residues long. V lost 3 bases to trimming and J lost 8 bases; unmatched junction nucleotides: 5. CDR3: CASSFGQGRGYTF. CDR3 nucleotides: TGTGCCAGCAGTTTCGGACAGGGTCGGGGCTACACCTTC.

In the case of this clonotype: The junction departs from the called germline gene at one end, perhaps through a read error. This chain joins TRBV12-3 or TRBV12-4 and TRBJ1-2; D is uncertain. The CDR3 is 14 residues long. The CDR3 reads CDSSLRDPNYGYTF. Here the CDR3 DNA reads TGTGACAGCAGTCTCCGAGATCCTAACTATGGCTACACCTTC.

This clonotype appeared a few times. The chain is built from TRBV12-3 or TRBV12-4 and TRBJ1-2; D remains ambiguous. V lost 0 bases and J lost 7, with 9 bases in between. The CDR3 consists of 13 residues. CDR3 nucleotides: TGTGCCAGCAGTTTAGCGCGCCGCGGTGGCTACACCTTC. Translated: CASSLARRGGYTF.

This chain joins TRBV12-3 or TRBV12-4 and TRBJ1-2, with D uncertain. With 5 bases removed from V and 0 bases from J, the gap between germline ends came to 19 bases. The CDR3 has 17 residues. The CDR3 is CASSPKGPVGANYGYTF. The DNA of the CDR3 is TGTGCCAGCAGTCCTAAAGGACCCGTGGGAGCTAACTATGGCTACACCTTC.

This clonotype is medium-sized within its sample. This chain uses TRBV12-3 or TRBV12-4 with TRBJ1-2; D possibly corresponds to TRBD1 (5 bases). Trimming stripped 8 bases from V and 7 bases from J, with 14 bases between. The CDR3 extends over 12 amino acids. The CDR3: CASRRGEGGYTF. CDR3 DNA sequence: TGTGCCAGCCGTAGGGGAGAGGGTGGCTACACCTTC.

This clonotype was seen repeatedly, ten times or more. The chain is built from TRBV12-3 or TRBV12-4 and TRBJ1-2; D not resolved. The V gene lost 6 bases and the J gene lost 1 base, with 15 bases spanning the gap. CDR3 length: 15 amino acids. The CDR3 reads CASSPSQFVNYGYTF. The CDR3 nucleotides read TGTGCCAGCAGCCCCTCCCAGTTCGTTAACTATGGCTACACCTTC.

This clonotype was detected many times. J is TRBJ1-2 and V is TRBV12-3 or TRBV12-4, with D tentatively TRBD1 (5 bases). This CDR3 is built from 14 residues. V was trimmed by 6 bases and J by 4 bases, leaving 15 bases between them. The CDR3 region is CASRLRQSSYGYTF. The CDR3 DNA reads as TGTGCCAGCAGGTTGCGACAGTCGTCCTATGGCTACACCTTC.

The chain has TRBV12-3 or TRBV12-4 and TRBJ1-2; D not certain. This CDR3 contains 14 residues. The V and J ends lost 2 bases and 5 bases respectively, with 12 bases between them. CDR3: CASSLNHVRYGYTF. In DNA, the CDR3 is TGTGCCAGCAGTTTAAATCATGTAAGATATGGCTACACCTTC.

The chain is built from TRBV12-3 or TRBV12-4 and TRBJ1-2; D uncertain. The V end lost 5 bases, the J end lost 3 bases, and 13 bases lay between the germline ends. The CDR3 sequence is 14 residues long. In DNA form, the CDR3 reads TGTGCCAGCAGTCAATCCGACGGGGACTATGGCTACACCTTC. Its protein product is CASSQSDGDYGYTF.

As regards this clonotype: A much larger clone lies one base from this, so it may be a read error. The chain combines TRBV12-3 or TRBV12-4 with TRBJ1-2, with 8 bases that match TRBD1. The J segment lost 4 bases and the V segment lost 10 bases, leaving 8 bases of the junction unmatched. CDR3 length equals 13 residues. CDR3 in DNA: TGTGCCAACATCCCCGACAGGGGCTATGGCTACACCTTC. As protein: CANIPDRGYGYTF.

At least ten counts were recorded for this clonotype. The chain carries TRBV12-3 or TRBV12-4 and TRBJ1-2; D perhaps matches TRBD1 (5 bases). The CDR3 is made up of 14 amino acids. Trimming pared 3 bases from V and 1 base from J, leaving 9 bases between. The CDR3 DNA sequence: TGTGCCAGCAGTTTTGACAGCCTTAACTATGGCTACACCTTC. Translating it yields CASSFDSLNYGYTF.

This clonotype is medium-sized (0.01 to 0.1%) within its sample. The chain links TRBV12-3 or TRBV12-4 to TRBJ1-2; D gene uncertain. Trimming took 5 bases from V and 3 from J, leaving 7 bases between them. This CDR3 contains 12 residues. The CDR3 loop is CASSPDHYGYTF. The CDR3 region has the DNA TGTGCCAGCAGTCCGGACCACTATGGCTACACCTTC.

In its sample, this clonotype was seen many times. The chain uses TRBV12-3 or TRBV12-4 and TRBJ1-2; D unresolved. The V end lost 0 bases, the J end lost 4 bases, and 12 bases lay between the germline ends. The CDR3 covers 15 residues. Here the CDR3 reads CASSLAHRTSYGYTF. The CDR3 nucleotides read TGTGCCAGCAGTTTAGCCCACAGAACCTCCTATGGCTACACCTTC.

This clonotype qualifies as medium-sized (0.01 to 0.1%). The chain uses TRBV12-3 or TRBV12-4 and TRBJ1-2; D ambiguous. The V end was cut by 5 bases, the J end by 7 bases, with 20 bases between. This CDR3 has 15 residues. CDR3 coding DNA: TGTGCCAGCAGTCCGGGTGTAGCGGCTAGGCTTGGCTACACCTTC. Translated: CASSPGVAARLGYTF.

Concerning this clonotype itself: A read error may explain this, as a much larger clone is one base away. This CDR3 is missing its conserved last phenylalanine or tryptophan, likely due to a read error. The V gene is TRBV12-3 or TRBV12-4, the J gene TRBJ1-2; 8 nucleotides agree with TRBD1. The CDR3 consists of 13 residues. V lost 7 bases and J lost 7; bases outside the gene matches: 8. The chain's CDR3 is CASTWTGMSGYTS. CDR3 nucleotides: TGTGCCAGCACTTGGACAGGGATGAGTGGCTACACCTCC.

Here the CDR3 reads CASKGREGGYTF. The DNA of the CDR3 is TGTGCCAGCAAAGGGAGGGAAGGCGGCTACACCTTC. The chain links TRBV12-3 or TRBV12-4 to TRBJ1-2, with D unresolved. The germline V and J ends were trimmed by 7 bases and 8 bases, with 14 bases remaining between them. CDR3 length: 12 amino acids.

This clonotype was counted ten times or more. This rearrangement joins TRBV12-3 or TRBV12-4 to TRBJ1-2, with no clear D. Trimming left V 6 bases short and J 0 bases short, with 14 bases between. CDR3 length: 15 amino acids. The CDR3: CASSLAPVTNYGYTF. Here the CDR3 DNA reads TGTGCCAGCAGCTTGGCTCCGGTTACTAACTATGGCTACACCTTC.

Points on this clonotype: Relative to the germline gene, one junction end is altered; a read error may explain this. The J gene is TRBJ1-2, the V gene TRBV12-3 or TRBV12-4, with a possible D match to TRBD1 (6 bases). CDR3 size: 16 residues. CDR3 coding DNA: TGTGCCAACAGTTTATTGAGTCTGGACAGATCGTATGGCTACACCTTC. It encodes CANSLLSLDRSYGYTF.

Relative to its sample, this clonotype is medium-sized. V and J are TRBV12-3 or TRBV12-4 and TRBJ1-2; D unclear. The germline V and J ends were trimmed by 2 bases and 2 bases, with 15 bases remaining between them. The CDR3 consists of 16 residues. DNA of the CDR3: TGTGCCAGCAGTTTATCGGGATCCGTCGGCAACTATGGCTACACCTTC. Protein sequence: CASSLSGSVGNYGYTF.

This clonotype was detected many times. Just one base apart from a much larger clone, this may be a read error. The chain is built from TRBV12-3 or TRBV12-4 and TRBJ1-2; no firm D call. This CDR3 spans 13 amino acids. Trimming removed 3 bases at V and 2 bases at J, with 7 bases between. In DNA form, the CDR3 reads TGTGCCAGCAGTTTGATGGGGAACTATGGCTACACCTTC. Its protein is CASSLMGNYGYTF.

At least ten counts were recorded for this clonotype. The V gene is TRBV12-3 or TRBV12-4, the J gene TRBJ1-2; TRBD1 agrees at 9 bases. V lost 3 bases to trimming and J lost 12 bases; unmatched junction nucleotides: 2. This CDR3 has 11 amino acids. CDR3 protein: CASSLGTGNTF. CDR3 bases: TGTGCCAGCAGTTTGGGGACAGGGAACACCTTC.

This clonotype was detected only once. J is TRBJ1-2 and V is TRBV12-3 or TRBV12-4; D may be TRBD1 (5 bases). V gave up 5 bases and J gave up 8 bases, with 9 bases separating them. The CDR3 is made up of 11 amino acids. The DNA for the CDR3 is TGTGCCAGCAGTCAGGGCGGCGGCTACACCTTC. Protein sequence: CASSQGGGYTF.

This clonotype appeared many times. The chain combines TRBV12-3 or TRBV12-4 with TRBJ1-2; D call uncertain. The CDR3 spans 13 residues. Trimming removed 6 bases at V and 4 bases at J, with 12 bases between. CDR3 sequence: CASSTSTSYGYTF. In DNA form, the CDR3 reads TGTGCCAGCAGCACTTCCACCTCCTATGGCTACACCTTC.

Sample share makes this clonotype medium-sized. This chain links TRBV12-3 or TRBV12-4 with TRBJ1-2; the D gene is possibly TRBD1 (5 bases). With 2 bases removed from V and 4 bases from J, the gap between germline ends came to 11 bases. The CDR3 totals 14 residues. For the CDR3, the DNA is TGTGCCAGCAGTTTAAGGGGCCAGGGCTATGGCTACACCTTC. Protein sequence: CASSLRGQGYGYTF.

In its sample, this clonotype ranks as medium-sized. The genes are TRBV12-3 or TRBV12-4 and TRBJ1-2; TRBD1 agrees at 8 bases. Losses at the gene ends were 8 bases for V and 4 bases for J; bases not matched to a gene: 9. The CDR3 sequence is 14 residues long. The CDR3 is CASHPGQGSYGYTF. CDR3 DNA sequence: TGTGCCAGCCATCCCGGACAGGGAAGCTATGGCTACACCTTC.

This clonotype was recorded a few times. This may stem from a read error, because a much larger clone lies one nucleotide away. V and J are TRBV12-3 or TRBV12-4 and TRBJ1-2, with 8 bases identical to TRBD1. This CDR3 region has 14 residues. The CDR3 coding sequence is TGTGTCAGCAGCGACAGGGGCCCGTCTTATGGCTACACCTTC. Encoded protein: CVSSDRGPSYGYTF.

This clonotype was seen ten or more times. The V call is TRBV12-3 or TRBV12-4, the J call TRBJ1-2; D unresolved. The CDR3 covers 15 residues. V lost 5 bases to trimming and J lost 8 bases, with 21 bases between them. CDR3 sequence: CASSLGSDRYRGYTF. As DNA, the CDR3 is TGTGCCAGCAGTCTAGGAAGCGACCGGTACCGCGGCTACACCTTC.

This clonotype is classed as medium-sized. This chain joins TRBV12-3 or TRBV12-4 and TRBJ1-2; D might be TRBD1 (5 bases). V gave up 6 bases and J gave up 4 bases, with 15 bases separating them. The length of the CDR3 is 14 residues. CDR3 DNA sequence: TGTGCCAGCAGCGCAAACCGGGACGCCTATGGCTACACCTTC. Protein: CASSANRDAYGYTF.